This T cell receptor beta chain is drawn from a study of T cells in women clearing cervical HPV infection. As for the study in general: Controls gave blood once infection was undetectable; cases at lesion identification.

TCRdb's table, derived via immunoSEQ multiplex PCR, lists solely in-frame clones and lacks some. The sample table includes 34,000 or so clones. A note on this clone: The CDR3 end falls 3 residues outside the read, so it is completed with the germline J gene.

This CDR3 is built from 13 residues. Germline-derived CDR1 and CDR2 are DFQATT and SNEGSKA (reference sequence). The junction had 6 bases not matched to a gene; V was cut back by 5 bases and J by 5 bases. This sequence originates from a woman between 18 and 75 years old with a cervical HPV16 infection that either progressed to CIN3+ or cleared (not recorded which). V is TRBV20-1 and J is TRBJ2-5; 9 nucleotides line up with TRBD1. Sequencing was carried out using blood buffy coat. The sequenced CDR3 bases are TGCAGTGCTGGGGGGACAGGGCGGGAGACC. Protein product: CSAGGTGRET. In full, the CDR3 reads CSAGGTGRETQYF.